Included here is one T cell receptor (beta chain) sequence, with context. Its antigen remains unknown. These data are taken from a study of memory CD4+ T cells and cytomegalovirus serostatus. The study's findings and limits: Suggested: most of the CMV-linked TCR signature lies in CD4+ memory cells.

V dropped 1 base and J dropped 6 bases, with 10 bases sitting between them. The CDR3 runs 13 residues. CDR1 and CDR2 (germline): SNHLY, FYNNEI. Only in-frame clones appear in the TCRdb table, and some are missing; sequencing was by immunoSEQ multiplex PCR. The sample shows tens of thousands of clones, 75% to 85% of them seen only once. Single viable CD3+CD4+CD8-CD45RO+ cells were sorted as the memory CD4+ T cells. The sequencing sample was made of memory CD4+ T cells from blood. This sequence was found in an adult in good health and CMV-seronegative. The chain uses TRBV2 and TRBJ2-7; D is unclear. This CDR3 is CASSEVRGGEQYF. The CDR3 DNA follows: TGTGCCAGCAGTGAAGTCCGAGGCGGCGAGCAGTACTTC.